Each of the 2 T cell receptor beta chains below was sequenced from the same sample in a study of beta chain features in type 1 diabetes. No antigen has been assigned to these receptors. Every bit of the isolated RNA underwent reverse transcription, so sequencing read expressed TCRB transcripts. The method was immunoSEQ multiplex PCR; TCRdb's version includes in-frame clones alone and lacks a portion of them. The table includes some 640,000 clones, about 14% detected once. Broader study findings: TCRB CDR3s from Type 1 diabetes patients were moderately but significantly shorter in all four CD4+ subsets.

The material sequenced was naive CD4+ T cells from blood. These receptors all stem from a man aged 18 to 29 with type 1 diabetes.

The table lists this clone with a few counts. The chain carries TRBV30 and TRBJ1-1; D unresolved. This CDR3 comprises 12 residues. V lost 5 bases to trimming and J lost 4 bases, with 11 bases between them. The germline gives CDR1 GTSNPN, CDR2 SVGIG (reference sequence). The CDR3 reads CAWAWGLTEAFF. The CDR3 bases are TGTGCCTGGGCCTGGGGTCTCACTGAAGCTTTCTTT.

This clone has more than one count but fewer than ten. The V gene is TRBV9, the J gene TRBJ2-3; 12 bases are a match to TRBD1. The CDR3 runs to 16 residues. CDR1 is SGDLS and CDR2 is YYNGEE in the germline V gene. Unmatched junction bases numbered 7, after V lost 0 bases and J lost 8 bases. The CDR3 protein is CASSVGAQGQGATQYF. In nucleotides, the CDR3 is TGTGCCAGCAGCGTAGGTGCCCAGGGACAGGGGGCTACGCAGTATTTT.